Listed here are 15 T cell receptor beta chains from one sample, sequenced in a study of neurological immune-mediated disorders. From the 5' RACE reads, TCRdb called clonotypes with MiXCR, one entry per CDR3 protein. The repertoire holds tens of thousands of distinct CDR3 sequences, with roughly 13% as singletons. The time point: longitudinal time-point 1 (baseline). The sequenced material came from PBMCs. The receptor source for this set is a female donor with HTLV-1-associated myelopathy (HAM/TSP).

On this clonotype: With a much larger clone just one base away, this may be a read error. The chain employs TRBV2 and TRBJ2-2; D may be TRBD1 (6 bases). Germline V gene data show CDR1 as SNHLY and CDR2 as FYNNEI. The CDR3 has 12 amino acids. V lost 7 bases, J lost 9 bases, and 12 bases lay in between. CDR3 sequence reads: CASKRGTWELFF. CDR3 coding DNA: TGTGCCAGCAAAAGGGGGACCTGGGAGCTGTTTTTT.

In this sample, this clonotype turned up many times. This chain's CDR3 is CASTGQEAYEQYF. The CDR3 DNA follows: TGCGCCAGCACCGGACAGGAGGCCTACGAGCAGTACTTC. The chain has TRBV5-1 and TRBJ2-7; 7 nucleotides align to TRBD1. The CDR3 is 13 amino acids. Germline V lookup: CDR1 SGHRS, CDR2 YFSETQ. Trimming took 6 bases from V and 2 from J; bases not matched to a gene: 5. The full variable domain, its missing parts supplied by reference TRBV5-1 and TRBJ2-7, is KAGVTQTPRYLIKTRGQQVTLSCSPISGHRSVSWYQQTPGQGLQFLFEYFSETQRNKGNFPGRFSGRQFSNSRSEMNVSTLELGDSALYLCASTGQEAYEQYFGPGTRLTVT.

This clonotype came up a few times. This chain connects TRBV5-1 to TRBJ2-3, with no clear D. Deletions cut 6 bases from V and 0 bases from J, with 8 bases between. The CDR3 consists of 13 residues. The germline CDR1 and CDR2 sequences are SGHRS and YFSETQ. CDR3 nucleotide sequence: TGCGCCAGCACCTCCGGTAGCACAGATACGCAGTATTTT. It specifies CASTSGSTDTQYF.

There are many counts of this clonotype. V usage is TRBV4-1 and J usage is TRBJ2-1, with unresolved D. The CDR3 is 14 residues long. CDR1 and CDR2 (germline): MGHRA, YSYEKL. The V end lost 1 base, the J end lost 0 bases, and 4 bases lay between the germline ends. CDR3 DNA: TGCGCCAGCAGCCAAGGGTACTCCTACAATGAGCAGTTCTTC. It codes for CASSQGYSYNEQFF.

Notes on this clonotype: A much larger clone is a single base away; this may be a read error. This sequence joins TRBV5-1 and TRBJ1-4, with no clear D. Germline V gene data show CDR1 as SGHRS and CDR2 as YFSETQ. The CDR3 runs 14 residues. Trimming stripped 4 bases from V and 4 bases from J, with 11 bases between. The CDR3 reads CASSEWTGNEKLFF. The DNA for the CDR3 is TGCGCCAGCAGCGAATGGACGGGTAATGAAAAACTGTTTTTT.

The rearrangement joins TRBV28 to TRBJ2-1; tentatively, D is TRBD1 (7 bases). The CDR3 is 18 residues long. With 7 bases removed from V and 10 bases from J, the gap between germline ends came to 32 bases. The germline V gene encodes CDR1 MDHEN and CDR2 SYDVKM. The CDR3 DNA sequence: TGTGCCAGCACCCCCCCCTACAGAGTAGTCAGGGGGGCCTACGAGCAGTTCTTC. Protein sequence: CASTPPYRVVRGAYEQFF.

Ten or more counts support this clonotype. V gene TRBV7-9 combines with J gene TRBJ1-4; D not resolved. With 8 bases removed from V and 0 bases from J, the gap between germline ends came to 10 bases. Germline assignment: CDR1 SEHNR and CDR2 FQNEAQ (reference sequence). There are 14 residues in the CDR3. This CDR3 is CASGGDSTNEKLFF. CDR3 DNA sequence: TGTGCCAGCGGTGGGGATTCAACTAATGAAAAACTGTTTTTT.

The chain employs TRBV7-9 and TRBJ2-7; 12 bases match TRBD1. CDR3 length: 15 amino acids. Looked up from germline, CDR1 is SEHNR and CDR2 is FQNEAQ (reference sequence). CDR3 DNA sequence: TGTGCGAACAGCTTAGCCGGGACAGGGGGCGGTGAGCAGTACTTC. Translating gives CANSLAGTGGGEQYF.

This clonotype was seen repeatedly, ten times or more. The genes are TRBV10-3 and TRBJ2-1; D possibly uses TRBD1 or TRBD2 (6 bases each). The germline CDR1 and CDR2 sequences are ENHRY and SYGVKD. CDR3 length: 14 amino acids. The V end lost 2 bases, the J end lost 6 bases, and 11 bases lay between the germline ends. The CDR3 region has the DNA TGTGCCATCAGTGAGCCAAGGGGGGTCAATGAGCAGTTCTTC. This translates into CAISEPRGVNEQFF.

At least ten counts were recorded for this clonotype. The chain carries TRBV5-1 and TRBJ2-5, with a possible D match to TRBD1 (5 bases). The CDR3 sequence is 14 residues long. The ends were cut back, 5 bases at V and 5 bases at J, with 16 bases in the middle. The germline V gene has CDR1 SGHRS and CDR2 YFSETQ. CDR3 coding DNA: TGCGCCAGCAGAGGGGCCGACGTTTTGGAGACCCAGTACTTC. Protein product: CASRGADVLETQYF.

Many counts were recorded for this clonotype. The chain links TRBV12-3 or TRBV12-4 to TRBJ1-5; TRBD1 might be the D (6 bases). The CDR3 is 15 residues long. Between the trimmed V and J ends, which lost 3 bases and 5 bases, there was a span of 14 bases. The CDR3 nucleotides are TGTGCCAGCAGTTTGTCGCAGGGGAGGGATCAGCCCCAGCATTTT. It encodes CASSLSQGRDQPQHF.

The V call is TRBV6-6, the J call TRBJ2-2, with 10 nucleotides matching TRBD1. There are 16 residues in the CDR3. Germline V gene lookup returns CDR1 MNHNY and CDR2 SVGAGI (reference sequence). The J segment lost 5 bases and the V segment lost 5 bases, leaving 8 bases of the junction unmatched. The DNA of the CDR3 is TGTGCCAGCAGTCCGCCGGGACAGGGGCGGACCGGGGAGCTGTTTTTT. It yields the protein CASSPPGQGRTGELFF.

There are many counts of this clonotype. The genes are TRBV9 and TRBJ2-3; D remains ambiguous. V was clipped by 2 bases and J by 5 bases, with 9 bases between them. This CDR3 is 13 amino acids long. The germline V gene encodes CDR1 SGDLS and CDR2 YYNGEE. CDR3 bases: TGTGCCAGCAGCGTCGCCGTGAGAGATACGCAGTATTTT. It yields the protein CASSVAVRDTQYF.

This clonotype was found many times. The chain recombines TRBV5-6 with TRBJ2-5; a possible D gene is TRBD2 (5 bases). V was trimmed by 4 bases and J by 5 bases, leaving 18 bases between them. The CDR3 runs 15 residues. The germline V gene has CDR1 SGHDT and CDR2 YYEEEE. The CDR3 spells CASSLSGRSGETQYF. The CDR3 bases are TGTGCCAGCAGCCTCAGCGGCCGTTCGGGGGAGACCCAGTACTTC.

This clonotype occurred a few times. The genes are TRBV5-6 and TRBJ1-1; D unresolved. Germline CDR1 SGHDT, CDR2 YYEEEE. Trimming cost V 2 bases and J 3 bases, with 11 bases left between them. The CDR3 consists of 14 residues. CDR3 nucleotides: TGTGCCAGCAGCTTTCGGCCGGGCTACACTGAAGCTTTCTTT. Translation: CASSFRPGYTEAFF.